This TCR beta chain is drawn from a study of shared clonotypes between healthy human individuals. Study at large: The donors, a couple of women and a few men, were aged 18 to 49. Notes on the study in general: On the whole, naive subsets had larger estimated richness than memory subsets had. Sampling included only blood; tissue repertoires likely differ.

The authors split each subset's genomic DNA evenly across several immunoSEQ plates. Clones were sequenced by immunoSEQ multiplex PCR, and TCRdb holds only the in-frame ones, with some missing. The table includes hundreds of thousands of clones, approximately 96% detected once. A word on this clone: Its antigen is unknown.

Selected positively for CCR7 and CD45RO-negative, naive CD8 cells excluded terminally differentiated effector memory CD45RA+ cells. The trim removed 3 bases at V and 3 bases at J, leaving 3 bases unmatched. The CDR3 loop spans 14 amino acids. Looked up from germline, CDR1 is MDHEN and CDR2 is SYDVKM. The receptor's source is a young woman in good health. J is TRBJ2-5 and V is TRBV28; 8 bases agree with TRBD1. The sequencing sample was made of naive CD8+ T cells sorted from blood. The CDR3, as DNA: TGTGCCAGCAGTTTCACGGACAGGGAAGAGACCCAGTACTTC. Its protein is CASSFTDREETQYF. Together with reference TRBV28 and TRBJ2-5, the CDR3 gives the full variable domain: DVKVTQSSRYLVKRTGEKVFLECVQDMDHENMFWYRQDPGLGLRLIYFSYDVKMKEKGDIPEGYSVSREKKERFSLILESASTNQTSMYLCASSFTDREETQYFGPGTRLLVL.